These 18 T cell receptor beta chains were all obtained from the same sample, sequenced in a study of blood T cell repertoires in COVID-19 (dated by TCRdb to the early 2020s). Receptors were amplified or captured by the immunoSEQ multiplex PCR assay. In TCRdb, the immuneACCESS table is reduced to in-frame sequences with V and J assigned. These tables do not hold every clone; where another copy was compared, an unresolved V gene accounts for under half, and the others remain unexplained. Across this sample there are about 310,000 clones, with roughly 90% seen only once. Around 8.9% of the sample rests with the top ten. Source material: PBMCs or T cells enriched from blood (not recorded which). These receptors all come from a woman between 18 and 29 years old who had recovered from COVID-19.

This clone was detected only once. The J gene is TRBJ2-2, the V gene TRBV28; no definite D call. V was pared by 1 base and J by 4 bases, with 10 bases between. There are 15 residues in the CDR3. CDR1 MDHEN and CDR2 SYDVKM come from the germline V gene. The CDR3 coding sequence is TGTGCCAGCAGTTTATACGGTGGTTTCACCGGGGAGCTGTTTTTT. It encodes CASSLYGGFTGELFF.

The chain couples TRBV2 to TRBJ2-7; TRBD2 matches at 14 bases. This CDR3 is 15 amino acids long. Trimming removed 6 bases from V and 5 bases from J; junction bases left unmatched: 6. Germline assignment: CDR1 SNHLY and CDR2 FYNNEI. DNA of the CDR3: TGTGCCAGCAGACAGGGACTAGCGGGAGTCGACGAGCAGTACTTC. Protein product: CASRQGLAGVDEQYF.

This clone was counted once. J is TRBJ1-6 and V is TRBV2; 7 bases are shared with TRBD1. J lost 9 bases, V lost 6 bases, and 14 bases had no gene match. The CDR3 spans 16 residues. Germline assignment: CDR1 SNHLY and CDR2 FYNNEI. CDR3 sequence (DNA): TGTGCCAGCAGGGGGGCTGGCAGGGGGGTAAGTTCACCCCTCCACTTT. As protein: CASRGAGRGVSSPLHF.

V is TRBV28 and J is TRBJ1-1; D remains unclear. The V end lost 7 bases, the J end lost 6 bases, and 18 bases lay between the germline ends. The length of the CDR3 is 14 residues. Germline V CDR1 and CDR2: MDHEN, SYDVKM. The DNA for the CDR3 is TGTGCCAGCACGCCTCAGGCAGGAACATCTGAAGCTTTCTTT. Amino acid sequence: CASTPQAGTSEAFF.

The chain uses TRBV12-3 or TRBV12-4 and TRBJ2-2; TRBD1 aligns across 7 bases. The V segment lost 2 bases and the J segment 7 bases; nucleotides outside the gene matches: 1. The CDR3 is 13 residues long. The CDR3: CASSLQGDGELFF. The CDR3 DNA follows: TGTGCCAGCAGTTTACAGGGGGACGGGGAGCTGTTTTTT.

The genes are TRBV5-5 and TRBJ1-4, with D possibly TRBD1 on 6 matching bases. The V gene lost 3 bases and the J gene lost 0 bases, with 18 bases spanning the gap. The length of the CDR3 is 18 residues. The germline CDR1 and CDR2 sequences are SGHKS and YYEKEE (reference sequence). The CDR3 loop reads CASSWGTRGPATNEKLFF. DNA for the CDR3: TGTGCCAGCAGCTGGGGGACCAGGGGACCTGCAACTAATGAAAAACTGTTTTTT.

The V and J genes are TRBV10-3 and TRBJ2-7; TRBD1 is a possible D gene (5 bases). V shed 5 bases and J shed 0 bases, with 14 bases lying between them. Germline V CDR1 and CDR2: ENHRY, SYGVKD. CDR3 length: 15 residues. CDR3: CAISPRDSSSYEQYF. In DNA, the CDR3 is TGTGCCATCAGTCCCCGTGACAGCAGCTCCTACGAGCAGTACTTC.

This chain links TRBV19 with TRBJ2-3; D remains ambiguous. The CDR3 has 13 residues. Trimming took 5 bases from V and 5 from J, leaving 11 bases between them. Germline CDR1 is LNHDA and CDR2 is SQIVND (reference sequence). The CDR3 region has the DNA TGTGCCAGTAGTCTACCCCGCGGAGATACGCAGTATTTT. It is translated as CASSLPRGDTQYF.

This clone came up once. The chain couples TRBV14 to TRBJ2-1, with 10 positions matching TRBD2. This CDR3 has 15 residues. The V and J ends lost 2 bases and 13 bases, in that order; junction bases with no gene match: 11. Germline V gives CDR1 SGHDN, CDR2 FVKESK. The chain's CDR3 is CASSQLPSGSNKQFF. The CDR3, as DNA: TGTGCCAGCAGCCAACTTCCTAGCGGGAGTAATAAACAGTTCTTC.

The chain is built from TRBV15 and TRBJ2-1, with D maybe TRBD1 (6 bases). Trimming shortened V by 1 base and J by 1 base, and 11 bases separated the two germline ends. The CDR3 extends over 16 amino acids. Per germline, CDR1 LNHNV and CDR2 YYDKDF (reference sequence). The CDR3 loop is CATSRGKGDSYNEQFF. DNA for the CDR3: TGTGCCACCAGCAGAGGAAAGGGGGATTCCTACAATGAGCAGTTCTTC.

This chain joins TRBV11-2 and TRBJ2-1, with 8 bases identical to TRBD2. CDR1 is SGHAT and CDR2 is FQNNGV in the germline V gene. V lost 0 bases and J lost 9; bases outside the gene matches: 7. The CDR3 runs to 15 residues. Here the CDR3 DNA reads TGTGCCAGCAGCTTAGACCTAAGGACTAGCCGTGAGCAGTTCTTC. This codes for CASSLDLRTSREQFF.

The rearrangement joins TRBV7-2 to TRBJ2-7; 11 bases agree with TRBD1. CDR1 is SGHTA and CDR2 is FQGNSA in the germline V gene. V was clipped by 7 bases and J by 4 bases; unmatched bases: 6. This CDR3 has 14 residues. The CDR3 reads CASNRDRGSYEQYF. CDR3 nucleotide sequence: TGTGCCAGCAACCGGGACAGGGGGTCATACGAGCAGTACTTC.

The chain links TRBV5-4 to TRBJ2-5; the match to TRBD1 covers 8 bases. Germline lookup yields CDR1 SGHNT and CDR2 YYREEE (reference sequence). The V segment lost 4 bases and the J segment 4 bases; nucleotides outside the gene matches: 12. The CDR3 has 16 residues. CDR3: CASSRRGQGAGETQYF. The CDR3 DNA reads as TGTGCCAGCAGCCGCCGGGGGCAGGGGGCAGGAGAGACCCAGTACTTC.

The CDR3 coding sequence is TGTGCCAGCAGTCAGAGGAGGCTCGAGCAGTACTTC. This encodes CASSQRRLEQYF. The chain has TRBV6-2 or TRBV6-3 and TRBJ2-7; D possibly corresponds to TRBD2 (5 bases). CDR3 length: 12 residues. V lost 5 bases and J lost 6, with 11 bases in between. CDR1 MNHEY and CDR2 SVGEGT come from the germline V gene.

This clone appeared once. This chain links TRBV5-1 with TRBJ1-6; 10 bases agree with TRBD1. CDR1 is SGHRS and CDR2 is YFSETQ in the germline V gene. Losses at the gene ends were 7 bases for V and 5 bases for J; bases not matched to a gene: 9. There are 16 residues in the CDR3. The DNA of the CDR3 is TGCGCCAGCGGAACCGGGACAGGGGCCGATAATTCACCCCTCCACTTT. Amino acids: CASGTGTGADNSPLHF.

CDR3 sequence reads: CASSLGRLAGMQFF. CDR3 DNA sequence: TGTGCCAGCAGCTTAGGGAGATTAGCGGGAATGCAGTTCTTC. The chain uses TRBV7-2 and TRBJ2-1, with TRBD2 matching 8 bases. CDR1 is SGHTA, CDR2 FQGNSA, per germline. The CDR3 is 14 residues long. V shed 1 base and J 12 bases; nucleotides not matched to a gene: 8.

In DNA form, the CDR3 reads TGTGCCAGCAGACGGACTAGCGGGAATGATGAGCAGTTCTTC. It translates to CASRRTSGNDEQFF. The chain links TRBV5-4 to TRBJ2-1; TRBD2 matches 12 bases. CDR1 is SGHNT, CDR2 YYREEE, per germline (reference sequence). Trimming at V came to 5 bases and at J to 8 bases, leaving 5 bases not matched to a gene. The CDR3 is made up of 14 amino acids.

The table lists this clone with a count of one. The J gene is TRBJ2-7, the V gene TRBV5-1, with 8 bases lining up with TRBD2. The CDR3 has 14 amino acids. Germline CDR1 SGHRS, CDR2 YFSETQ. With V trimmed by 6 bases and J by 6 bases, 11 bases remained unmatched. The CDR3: CASTGLDRRGEQYF. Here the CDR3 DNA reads TGCGCCAGCACGGGACTAGATCGTCGGGGCGAGCAGTACTTC.